Shown below are 6 T cell receptor beta chains from a single sample sequenced in a study of T cell changes during pregnancy in multiple sclerosis (dated by TCRdb to the late 2010s). Library preparation used the immunoSEQ multiplex PCR assay. The immuneACCESS repertoire file appears here via TCRdb, limited to in-frame rearrangements. These files lack a portion of the clones; in checked studies, under half of the deficit traces to unresolved V genes, and the cause of the others is not known. Within this sample are some 57,000 clones, with about 89% of them counted one time only. About 0.8% of the sample belongs to the ten largest clones. The source material was CD4+ T cells from peripheral blood mononuclear cells, sampled in the first trimester of pregnancy. The receptor set was obtained from a female donor with multiple sclerosis, enrolled in a pregnancy study.

The gene calls are TRBV7-2 and TRBJ2-1; D not resolved. V shed 3 bases and J shed 1 base, with 7 bases lying between them. This CDR3 has 14 amino acids. CDR1 is SGHTA and CDR2 is FQGNSA in the germline V gene. The CDR3 DNA follows: TGTGCCAGCAGCTTTCGCGGTTCCTACAATGAGCAGTTCTTC. The encoded protein is CASSFRGSYNEQFF.

This clone was observed a single time. The chain has TRBV7-2 and TRBJ1-1; 7 bases align to TRBD1. Germline CDR1 is SGHTA and CDR2 is FQGNSA. Germline trimming cut 4 bases from V and 1 base from J; bases unmatched to any gene: 12. The CDR3 is 17 amino acids. CDR3 sequence (DNA): TGTGCCAGCAGCTCCATAACAGGACAGGCCACGAACACTGAAGCTTTCTTT. Translation: CASSSITGQATNTEAFF.

The chain joins TRBV6-5 to TRBJ1-1, with a tentative D call TRBD1 (5 bases). The V end lost 7 bases, the J end lost 2 bases, and 17 bases lay between the germline ends. Germline V gene sequence: CDR1 MNHEY, CDR2 SVGAGI. CDR3 length: 15 amino acids. As DNA, the CDR3 is TGTGCCAGCAATCGCCGGACACCTATTAACACTGAAGCTTTCTTT. Residues: CASNRRTPINTEAFF.

The chain carries TRBV7-3 and TRBJ2-1; TRBD2 agrees at 9 bases. CDR3 size: 16 residues. Trimming cost V 2 bases and J 4 bases; bases outside gene matches: 6. The germline CDR1 and CDR2 sequences are SGHTA and FQGTGA. CDR3 nucleotides: TGTGCCAGCAGCTTATCCAGACTAGCGGCTTACAATGAGCAGTTCTTC. This translates into CASSLSRLAAYNEQFF.

The V call is TRBV6-1, the J call TRBJ1-2; D perhaps matches TRBD1 (5 bases). Germline V gene sequence: CDR1 MNHNS, CDR2 SASEGT. The CDR3 is 13 residues long. Deletions cut 8 bases from V and 0 bases from J, with 10 bases between. In nucleotides, the CDR3 is TGTGCCAGCCTCGACAGAGCTAACTATGGCTACACCTTC. Protein sequence: CASLDRANYGYTF.

This clone appeared a few times. This chain joins TRBV11-2 and TRBJ1-4, with D possibly TRBD1 on 6 matching bases. CDR1 SGHAT and CDR2 FQNNGV come from the germline V gene. The CDR3 extends over 15 amino acids. Trimming cost V 0 bases and J 7 bases, with 12 bases left between them. The CDR3 loop reads CASSLDGGAGEKLFF. The CDR3 DNA reads TGTGCCAGCAGCTTAGATGGGGGGGCGGGTGAAAAACTGTTTTTT.